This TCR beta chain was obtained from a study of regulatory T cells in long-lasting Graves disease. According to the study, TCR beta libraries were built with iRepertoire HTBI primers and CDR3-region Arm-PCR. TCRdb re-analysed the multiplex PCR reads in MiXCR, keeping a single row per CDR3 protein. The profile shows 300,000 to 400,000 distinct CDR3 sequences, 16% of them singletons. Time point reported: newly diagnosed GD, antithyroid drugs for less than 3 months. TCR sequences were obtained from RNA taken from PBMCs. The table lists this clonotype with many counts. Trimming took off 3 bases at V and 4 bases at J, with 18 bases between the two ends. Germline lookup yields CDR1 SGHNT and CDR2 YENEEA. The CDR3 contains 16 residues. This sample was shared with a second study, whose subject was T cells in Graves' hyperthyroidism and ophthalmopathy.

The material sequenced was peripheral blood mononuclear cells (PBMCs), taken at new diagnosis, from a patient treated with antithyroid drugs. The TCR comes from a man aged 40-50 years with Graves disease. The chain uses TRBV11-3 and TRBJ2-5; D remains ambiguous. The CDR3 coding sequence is TGTGCCAGCAGCTTTGATCCCTCCGGACGAGGAGAGACCCAGTACTTC. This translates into CASSFDPSGRGETQYF.